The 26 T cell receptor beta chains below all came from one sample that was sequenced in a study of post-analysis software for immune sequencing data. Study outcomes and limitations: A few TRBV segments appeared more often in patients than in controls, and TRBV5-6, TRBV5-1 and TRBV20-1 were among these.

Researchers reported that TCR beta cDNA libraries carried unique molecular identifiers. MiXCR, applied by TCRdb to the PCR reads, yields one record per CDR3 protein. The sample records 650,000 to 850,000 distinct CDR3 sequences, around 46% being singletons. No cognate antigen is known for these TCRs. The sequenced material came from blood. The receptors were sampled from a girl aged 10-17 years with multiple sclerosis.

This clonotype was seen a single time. CDR3 region: CASSHGQGRNQPQHF. CDR3 DNA: TGTGCCAGCAGTCACGGCCAGGGCCGGAATCAGCCCCAGCATTTT. The V gene is TRBV6-6, the J gene TRBJ1-5; maybe TRBD1 (5 bases). The CDR3 spans 15 residues. The V end was cut by 5 bases, the J end by 4 bases, with 15 bases between. CDR1 is MNHNY and CDR2 is SVGAGI in the germline V gene (reference sequence).

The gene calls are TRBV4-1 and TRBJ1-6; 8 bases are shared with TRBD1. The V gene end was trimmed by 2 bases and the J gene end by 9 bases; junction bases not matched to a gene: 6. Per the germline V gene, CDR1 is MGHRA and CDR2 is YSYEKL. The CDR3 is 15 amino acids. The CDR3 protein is CASSQHSGTGSPLHF. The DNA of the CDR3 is TGCGCCAGCAGCCAACATTCGGGGACAGGTTCACCCCTCCACTTT.

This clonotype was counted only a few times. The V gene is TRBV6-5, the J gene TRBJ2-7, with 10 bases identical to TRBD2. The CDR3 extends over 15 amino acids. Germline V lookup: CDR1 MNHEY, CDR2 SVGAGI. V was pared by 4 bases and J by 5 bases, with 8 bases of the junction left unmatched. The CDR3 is CASSLGLAEPHEQYF. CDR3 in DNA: TGTGCCAGCAGTTTAGGACTAGCGGAACCCCACGAGCAGTACTTC.

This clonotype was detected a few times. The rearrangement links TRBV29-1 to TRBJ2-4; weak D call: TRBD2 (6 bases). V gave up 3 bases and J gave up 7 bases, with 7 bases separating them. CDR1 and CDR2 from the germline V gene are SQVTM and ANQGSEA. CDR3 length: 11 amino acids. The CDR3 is CSVDGGNIQYF. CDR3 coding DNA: TGCAGCGTTGATGGGGGGAACATTCAGTACTTC.

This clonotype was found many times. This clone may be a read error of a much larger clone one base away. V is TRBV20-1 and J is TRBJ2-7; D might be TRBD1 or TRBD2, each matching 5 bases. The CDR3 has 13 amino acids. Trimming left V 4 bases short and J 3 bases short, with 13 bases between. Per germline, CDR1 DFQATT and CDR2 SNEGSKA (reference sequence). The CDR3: CSATRDPGYEQYF. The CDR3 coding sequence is TGCAGTGCTACTCGGGACCCCGGCTACGAGCAGTACTTC.

The CDR3 nucleotides are TGTGCCAGCAGCCCATGGGAGCGGGGGGGACAAGAGACCCAGTACTTC. Translating gives CASSPWERGGQETQYF. This chain connects TRBV27 to TRBJ2-5; 10 bases fit TRBD2. V lost 6 bases and J lost 2; bases outside the gene matches: 9. The V gene's germline CDR1 is MNHEY and CDR2 SMNVEV (reference sequence). The length of the CDR3 is 16 residues.

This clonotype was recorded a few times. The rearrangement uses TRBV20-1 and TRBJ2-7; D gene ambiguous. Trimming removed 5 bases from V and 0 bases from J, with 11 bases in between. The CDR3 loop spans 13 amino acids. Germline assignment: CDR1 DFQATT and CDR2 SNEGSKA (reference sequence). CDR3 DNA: TGCAGTGCTCCCCACGGTAGCTCCTACGAGCAGTACTTC. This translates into CSAPHGSSYEQYF.

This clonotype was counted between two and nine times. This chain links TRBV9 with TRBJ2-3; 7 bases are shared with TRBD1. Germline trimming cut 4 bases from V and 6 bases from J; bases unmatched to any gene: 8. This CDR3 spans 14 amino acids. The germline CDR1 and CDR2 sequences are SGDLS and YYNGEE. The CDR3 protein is CASSPWDSRDTQYF. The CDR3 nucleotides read TGTGCCAGCAGCCCGTGGGACAGTAGGGATACGCAGTATTTT. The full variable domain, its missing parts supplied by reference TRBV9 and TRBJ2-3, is DSGVTQTPKHLITATGQRVTLRCSPRSGDLSVYWYQQSLDQGLQFLIQYYNGEERAKGNILERFSAQQFPDLHSELNLSSLELGDSALYFCASSPWDSRDTQYFGPGTRLTVL.

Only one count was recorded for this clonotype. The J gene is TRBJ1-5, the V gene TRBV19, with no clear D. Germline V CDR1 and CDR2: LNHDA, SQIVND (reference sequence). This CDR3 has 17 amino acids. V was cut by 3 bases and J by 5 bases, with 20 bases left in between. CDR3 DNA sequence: TGTGCCAGTAGTATCTTCCTCCCCTCAGGAAATCATCAGCCCCAGCATTTT. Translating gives CASSIFLPSGNHQPQHF.

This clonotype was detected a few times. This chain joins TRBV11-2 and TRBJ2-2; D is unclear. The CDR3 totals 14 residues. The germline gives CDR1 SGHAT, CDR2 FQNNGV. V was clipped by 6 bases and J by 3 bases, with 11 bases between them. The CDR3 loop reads CASRGIGYTGELFF. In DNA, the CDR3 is TGTGCCAGCAGGGGCATAGGTTACACCGGGGAGCTGTTTTTT.

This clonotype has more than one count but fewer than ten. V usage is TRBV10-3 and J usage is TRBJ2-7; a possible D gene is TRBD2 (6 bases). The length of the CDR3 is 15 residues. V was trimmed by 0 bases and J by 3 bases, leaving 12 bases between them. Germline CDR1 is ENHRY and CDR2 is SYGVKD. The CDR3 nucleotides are TGTGCCATCAGTGAGTCGACACTAGCCGACTACGAGCAGTACTTC. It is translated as CAISESTLADYEQYF.

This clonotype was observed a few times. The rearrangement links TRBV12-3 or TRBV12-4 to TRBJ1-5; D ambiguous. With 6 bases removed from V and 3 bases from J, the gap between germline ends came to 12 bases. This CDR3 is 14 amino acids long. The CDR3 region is CASSYTNNNQPQHF. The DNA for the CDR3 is TGTGCCAGCAGCTATACTAATAACAATCAGCCCCAGCATTTT.

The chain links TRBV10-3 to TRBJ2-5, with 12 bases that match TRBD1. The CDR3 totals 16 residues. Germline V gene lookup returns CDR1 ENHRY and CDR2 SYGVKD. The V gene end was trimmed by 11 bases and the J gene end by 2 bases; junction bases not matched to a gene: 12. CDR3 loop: CAVTRGTGGPQETQYF. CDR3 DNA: TGTGCCGTCACCCGAGGGACAGGGGGCCCTCAAGAGACCCAGTACTTC.

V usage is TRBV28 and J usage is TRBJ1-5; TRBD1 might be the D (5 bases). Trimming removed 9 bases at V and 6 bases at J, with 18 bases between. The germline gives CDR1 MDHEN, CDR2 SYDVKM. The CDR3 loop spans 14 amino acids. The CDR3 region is CASSEAGGSQPQHF. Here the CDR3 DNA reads TGTGCCAGTAGTGAGGCTGGGGGAAGTCAGCCCCAGCATTTT.

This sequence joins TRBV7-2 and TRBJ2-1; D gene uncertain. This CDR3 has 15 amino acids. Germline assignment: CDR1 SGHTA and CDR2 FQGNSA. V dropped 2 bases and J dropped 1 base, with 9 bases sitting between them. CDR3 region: CASSLQGHSYNEQFF. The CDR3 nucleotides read TGTGCCAGCAGCTTACAAGGCCATTCCTACAATGAGCAGTTCTTC. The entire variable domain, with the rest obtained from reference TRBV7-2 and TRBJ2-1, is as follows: GAGVSQSPSNKVTEKGKDVELRCDPISGHTALYWYRQSLGQGLEFLIYFQGNSAPDKSGLPSDRFSAERTGGSVSTLTIQRTQQEDSAVYLCASSLQGHSYNEQFFGPGTRLTVL.

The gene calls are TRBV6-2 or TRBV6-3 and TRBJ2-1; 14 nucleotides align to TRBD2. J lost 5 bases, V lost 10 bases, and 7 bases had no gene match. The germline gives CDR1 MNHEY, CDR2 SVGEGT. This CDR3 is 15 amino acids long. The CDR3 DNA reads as TGTGCCACCGGGACTAGCGGGAGAATAAACAATGAGCAGTTCTTC. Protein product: CATGTSGRINNEQFF.

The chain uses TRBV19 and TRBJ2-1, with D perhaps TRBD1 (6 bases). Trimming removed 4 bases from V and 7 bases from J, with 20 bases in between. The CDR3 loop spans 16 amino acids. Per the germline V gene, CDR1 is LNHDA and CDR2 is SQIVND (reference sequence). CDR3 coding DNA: TGTGCCAGTAGTAGTCCCCGGGACACCCCACGGAATGAGCAGTTCTTC. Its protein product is CASSSPRDTPRNEQFF. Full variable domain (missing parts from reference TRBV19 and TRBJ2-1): DGGITQSPKYLFRKEGQNVTLSCEQNLNHDAMYWYRQDPGQGLRLIYYSQIVNDFQKGDIAEGYSVSREKKESFPLTVTSAQKNPTAFYLCASSSPRDTPRNEQFFGPGTRLTVL.

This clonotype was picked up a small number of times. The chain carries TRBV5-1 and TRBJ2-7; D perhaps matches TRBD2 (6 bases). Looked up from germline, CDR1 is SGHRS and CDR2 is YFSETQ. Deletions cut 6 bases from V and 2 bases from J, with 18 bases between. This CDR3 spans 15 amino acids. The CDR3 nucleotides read TGCGCCAGCACCACGGGGGTTAGCGGACCCTACGAGCAGTACTTC. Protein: CASTTGVSGPYEQYF.

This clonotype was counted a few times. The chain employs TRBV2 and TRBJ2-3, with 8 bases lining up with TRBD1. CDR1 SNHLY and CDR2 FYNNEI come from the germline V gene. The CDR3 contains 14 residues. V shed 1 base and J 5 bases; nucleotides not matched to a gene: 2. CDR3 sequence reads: CASSEGRGLDTQYF. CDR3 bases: TGTGCCAGCAGTGAAGGCAGGGGGCTAGATACGCAGTATTTT.

CDR3 sequence reads: CASSSGLAGLLFF. The DNA of the CDR3 is TGTGCCAGCAGCTCGGGACTAGCCGGTTTGTTGTTCTTC. This sequence joins TRBV13 and TRBJ2-1, with 9 bases matching TRBD2. This CDR3 is 13 amino acids long. Germline CDR1 PRHDT, CDR2 FYEKMQ (reference sequence). Trimming took 4 bases from V and 15 from J; bases not matched to a gene: 10.

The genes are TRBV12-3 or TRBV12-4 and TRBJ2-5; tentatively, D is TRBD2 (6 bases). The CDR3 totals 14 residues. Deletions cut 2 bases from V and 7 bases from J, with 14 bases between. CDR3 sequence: CASSLLGGRATQYF. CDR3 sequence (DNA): TGTGCCAGCAGTTTATTGGGGGGTCGGGCGACCCAGTACTTC.

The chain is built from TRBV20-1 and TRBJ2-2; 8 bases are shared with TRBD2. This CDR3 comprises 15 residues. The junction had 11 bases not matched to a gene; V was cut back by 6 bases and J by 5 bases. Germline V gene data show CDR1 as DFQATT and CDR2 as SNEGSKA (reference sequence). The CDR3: CSAPSPGGWTGELFF. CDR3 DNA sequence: TGCAGTGCACCCAGTCCGGGAGGGTGGACCGGGGAGCTGTTTTTT.

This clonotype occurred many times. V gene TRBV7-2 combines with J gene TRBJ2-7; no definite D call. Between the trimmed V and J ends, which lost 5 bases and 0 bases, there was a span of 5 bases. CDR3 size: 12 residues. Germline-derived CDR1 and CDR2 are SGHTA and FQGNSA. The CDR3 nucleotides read TGTGCCAGCAGCGCCAGCTCCTACGAGCAGTACTTC. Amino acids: CASSASSYEQYF.

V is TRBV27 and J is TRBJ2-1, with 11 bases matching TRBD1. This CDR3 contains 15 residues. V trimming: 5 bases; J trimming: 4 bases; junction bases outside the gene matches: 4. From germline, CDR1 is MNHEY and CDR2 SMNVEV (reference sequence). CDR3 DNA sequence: TGTGCCAGCAGTCACCGGGACAGGGGGTACAATGAGCAGTTCTTC. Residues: CASSHRDRGYNEQFF.

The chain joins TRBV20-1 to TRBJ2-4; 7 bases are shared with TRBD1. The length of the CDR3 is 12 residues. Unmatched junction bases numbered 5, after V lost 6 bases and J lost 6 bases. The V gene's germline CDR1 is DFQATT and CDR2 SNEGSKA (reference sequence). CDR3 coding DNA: TGCAGTGCGCGGACAGGTCCAAACATTCAGTACTTC. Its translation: CSARTGPNIQYF.

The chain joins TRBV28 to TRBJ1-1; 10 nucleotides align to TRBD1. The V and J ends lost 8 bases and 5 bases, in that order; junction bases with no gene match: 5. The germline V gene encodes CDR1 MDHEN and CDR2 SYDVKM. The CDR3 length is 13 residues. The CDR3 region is CASLTGGMTEAFF. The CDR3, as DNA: TGTGCCAGCCTGACAGGGGGCATGACTGAAGCTTTCTTT.